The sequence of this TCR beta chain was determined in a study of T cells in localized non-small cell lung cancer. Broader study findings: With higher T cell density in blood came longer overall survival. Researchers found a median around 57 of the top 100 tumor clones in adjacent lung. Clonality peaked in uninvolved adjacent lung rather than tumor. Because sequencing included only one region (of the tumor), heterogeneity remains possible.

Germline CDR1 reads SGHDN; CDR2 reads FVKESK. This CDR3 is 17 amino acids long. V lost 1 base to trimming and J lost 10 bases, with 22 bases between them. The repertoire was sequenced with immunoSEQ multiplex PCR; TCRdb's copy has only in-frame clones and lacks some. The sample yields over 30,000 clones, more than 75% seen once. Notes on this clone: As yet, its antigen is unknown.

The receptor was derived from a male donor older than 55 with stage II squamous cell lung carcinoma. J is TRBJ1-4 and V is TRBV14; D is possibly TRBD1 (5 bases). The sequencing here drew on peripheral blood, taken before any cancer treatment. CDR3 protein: CASSQVITGLGSGKLFF. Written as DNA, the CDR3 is TGTGCCAGCAGCCAAGTCATTACAGGCCTCGGGTCGGGAAAACTGTTTTTT.